A single sample gave rise to the 24 T cell receptor beta chains below, sequenced in a study of shared clonotypes between healthy human individuals. The assay was immunoSEQ multiplex PCR, and TCRdb's table has in-frame clones only and misses some. This table holds around 700,000 clones, 55% to 75% found once. Sequencing was carried out using memory CD4+ T cells sorted from blood. Regarding subset: CD45RA-negative fraction. Receptors originate from a woman younger than 45 in good health.

This rearrangement joins TRBV6-1 to TRBJ1-2; maybe TRBD1 (5 bases). This CDR3 has 13 residues. Germline values: CDR1 MNHNS, CDR2 SASEGT. Trimming shortened V by 11 bases and J by 6 bases, and 19 bases separated the two germline ends. The CDR3 DNA is TGTGCCTCAAGGGTTGGTGGGGGGGATGGCTACACCTTC. Translated: CASRVGGGDGYTF.

V and J are TRBV7-9 and TRBJ1-2; TRBD1 might be the D (6 bases). This CDR3 has 16 amino acids. V shed 3 bases and J shed 8 bases, with 22 bases lying between them. Germline V gives CDR1 SEHNR, CDR2 FQNEAQ (reference sequence). CDR3 loop: CASSFHGTTGPGGYTF. The CDR3 bases are TGTGCCAGCAGCTTTCATGGGACGACAGGCCCCGGGGGCTACACCTTC.

This clone was seen just once. The chain uses TRBV6-1 and TRBJ2-2; TRBD1 matches 8 bases. This CDR3 comprises 15 residues. V shed 6 bases, J shed 5 bases, and the junction held 8 bases outside the gene matches. CDR1 and CDR2 (germline): MNHNS, SASEGT. The CDR3 nucleotides read TGTGCCAGCAGACGGGGGCAGGGGGCGACCGGGGAGCTGTTTTTT. It codes for CASRRGQGATGELFF.

The chain uses TRBV5-4 and TRBJ2-1; 8 nucleotides align to TRBD2. Germline V gives CDR1 SGHNT, CDR2 YYREEE (reference sequence). The trim removed 3 bases at V and 0 bases at J, leaving 5 bases unmatched. The CDR3 runs to 16 residues. CDR3 amino acids: CASSYQRESSYNEQFF. CDR3 bases: TGTGCCAGCAGCTACCAGCGGGAGAGCTCCTACAATGAGCAGTTCTTC.

This clone was seen once. The V and J genes are TRBV7-2 and TRBJ1-2; TRBD1 is a possible D gene (5 bases). Germline assignment: CDR1 SGHTA and CDR2 FQGNSA. V gave up 1 base and J gave up 4 bases, with 16 bases separating them. CDR3 length equals 16 residues. The CDR3: CASSLEVGQGLYGYTF. CDR3 sequence (DNA): TGTGCCAGCAGCTTAGAAGTAGGGCAGGGCCTCTATGGCTACACCTTC.

This clone was counted a single time. The V call is TRBV29-1, the J call TRBJ2-7; D is possibly TRBD1 (6 bases). V lost 5 bases and J 0 bases, leaving 17 bases between the germline ends. The CDR3 totals 15 residues. The germline V gene encodes CDR1 SQVTM and CDR2 ANQGSEA. Here the CDR3 reads CSVPTGTYVSYEQYF. The CDR3 DNA follows: TGCAGCGTTCCTACCGGGACATACGTCTCCTACGAGCAGTACTTC.

This clone was recorded only once. This chain uses TRBV9 with TRBJ2-6; D is ambiguous. The V end was cut by 4 bases, the J end by 0 bases, with 11 bases between. This CDR3 has 16 residues. From germline, CDR1 is SGDLS and CDR2 YYNGEE. The CDR3 spells CASSPLGFSGANVLTF. DNA for the CDR3: TGTGCCAGCAGCCCTCTAGGGTTCTCTGGGGCCAACGTCCTGACTTTC.

This clone was seen only once. The chain uses TRBV19 and TRBJ2-1; 8 bases fit TRBD2. V trimming: 3 bases; J trimming: 1 base; junction bases outside the gene matches: 8. CDR1 and CDR2 (germline): LNHDA, SQIVND (reference sequence). The CDR3 has 17 residues. CDR3 sequence reads: CASSMGLGLGSYNEQFF. The CDR3 DNA follows: TGTGCCAGTAGTATGGGGTTGGGACTAGGGTCCTACAATGAGCAGTTCTTC.

V and J are TRBV30 and TRBJ1-6; 8 nucleotides align to TRBD1. Germline V lookup: CDR1 GTSNPN, CDR2 SVGIG (reference sequence). The CDR3 totals 14 residues. V trimming: 0 bases; J trimming: 10 bases; junction bases outside the gene matches: 5. CDR3 DNA sequence: TGTGCCTGGAGTGTCTTGACAGGGGAATCACCCCTCCACTTT. Its protein product is CAWSVLTGESPLHF.

The genes are TRBV5-5 and TRBJ2-3; D unclear. V lost 0 bases and J lost 0, with 8 bases in between. CDR3 length equals 15 residues. The germline gives CDR1 SGHKS, CDR2 YYEKEE (reference sequence). The CDR3 DNA sequence: TGTGCCAGCAGCTTGGATCGTATGAGCACAGATACGCAGTATTTT. Translating gives CASSLDRMSTDTQYF.

The chain combines TRBV6-1 with TRBJ1-1, with TRBD1 matching over 8 bases. The germline V gene has CDR1 MNHNS and CDR2 SASEGT. The CDR3 totals 14 residues. V trimming: 8 bases; J trimming: 1 base; junction bases outside the gene matches: 6. The CDR3 sequence: CASQIDRGNTEAFF. Here the CDR3 DNA reads TGTGCCAGCCAAATCGACAGGGGGAACACTGAAGCTTTCTTT.

The chain combines TRBV5-1 with TRBJ2-1; 9 nucleotides match TRBD1. The CDR3 extends over 16 amino acids. Per germline, CDR1 SGHRS and CDR2 YFSETQ. Trimming cost V 4 bases and J 7 bases; bases outside gene matches: 12. CDR3 nucleotide sequence: TGCGCCAGCAGCAAGGACAGGGGAGGACCGCCAAATGAGCAGTTCTTC. Residues: CASSKDRGGPPNEQFF.

This sequence joins TRBV4-1 and TRBJ2-5; 10 bases fit TRBD2. The CDR3 contains 17 residues. Germline V CDR1 and CDR2: MGHRA, YSYEKL. V shed 1 base, J shed 3 bases, and the junction held 8 bases outside the gene matches. CDR3 sequence reads: CASSQVALAGGEETQYF. CDR3 bases: TGCGCCAGCAGCCAAGTGGCTTTAGCGGGAGGTGAAGAGACCCAGTACTTC.

This clone was seen a handful of times. The rearrangement links TRBV6-5 to TRBJ1-2; a weak D match, TRBD1 (6 bases). The germline V gene encodes CDR1 MNHEY and CDR2 SVGAGI. The CDR3 covers 13 residues. The V and J ends lost 6 bases and 2 bases respectively, with 10 bases between them. The CDR3 here is CASSVTGNYGYTF. DNA of the CDR3: TGTGCCAGCAGCGTCACAGGGAACTATGGCTACACCTTC.

As for this clone: Within the sample, other DNA sequences also encode this same CDR3. The chain couples TRBV9 to TRBJ2-7; 10 nucleotides line up with TRBD2. After removal of 0 bases from V and 0 bases from J, the junction contained 0 bases not matched to a gene. In germline, CDR1 is SGDLS, CDR2 YYNGEE. CDR3 size: 15 residues. The DNA for the CDR3 is TGTGCCAGCAGCGTAGGGACTAGCGGCTCCTACGAGCAGTACTTC. Translation: CASSVGTSGSYEQYF. The full variable domain, its missing parts supplied by reference TRBV9 and TRBJ2-7, is DSGVTQTPKHLITATGQRVTLRCSPRSGDLSVYWYQQSLDQGLQFLIQYYNGEERAKGNILERFSAQQFPDLHSELNLSSLELGDSALYFCASSVGTSGSYEQYFGPGTRLTVT.

The chain has TRBV27 and TRBJ2-7; tentative D call: TRBD1 (5 bases). Germline CDR1 is MNHEY and CDR2 is SMNVEV (reference sequence). Trimming took off 3 bases at V and 5 bases at J, with 23 bases between the two ends. The CDR3 is made up of 17 amino acids. CDR3 DNA: TGTGCCAGCAGTTTCAAGGCATCGGGCAGGGAAAGTCACGAGCAGTACTTC. Translating it yields CASSFKASGRESHEQYF.

The chain couples TRBV6-1 to TRBJ1-2; TRBD1 aligns across 7 bases. With 3 bases clipped from V and 6 bases from J, the junction kept 4 bases outside the gene matches. In germline, CDR1 is MNHNS, CDR2 SASEGT. CDR3 size: 13 residues. CDR3 protein: CASSEGQPDGYTF. DNA for the CDR3: TGTGCCAGCAGTGAGGGACAGCCCGATGGCTACACCTTC.

The chain is built from TRBV18 and TRBJ2-3; the D gene is possibly TRBD2 (6 bases). CDR3 length equals 16 residues. CDR1 is KGHSH, CDR2 LQKENI, per germline. The V and J ends lost 0 bases and 6 bases respectively, with 16 bases between them. The CDR3 DNA reads TGTGCCAGCTCACCACCGGCTAGCGTATCCACGGATACGCAGTATTTT. Translation: CASSPPASVSTDTQYF.

This clone was picked up a small number of times. The sample carries other DNA sequences with the same CDR3. The V gene is TRBV19, the J gene TRBJ1-5; 8 bases fit TRBD1. The trim removed 6 bases at V and 5 bases at J, leaving 3 bases unmatched. The CDR3 length is 13 residues. Germline CDR1 reads LNHDA; CDR2 reads SQIVND (reference sequence). CDR3 sequence reads: CASSMDRDQPQHF. The CDR3 DNA is TGTGCCAGTAGCATGGACAGGGATCAGCCCCAGCATTTT.

This chain links TRBV9 with TRBJ2-1; tentative D call: TRBD1 (6 bases). Per the germline V gene, CDR1 is SGDLS and CDR2 is YYNGEE. Between the trimmed V and J ends, which lost 2 bases and 7 bases, there was a span of 19 bases. The CDR3 contains 16 residues. CDR3 DNA: TGTGCCAGCAGCGTTAACAGGGTTGGTGTAAGGAATGAGCAGTTCTTC. It translates to CASSVNRVGVRNEQFF. The complete variable domain, with remaining parts taken from reference TRBV9 and TRBJ2-1, reads DSGVTQTPKHLITATGQRVTLRCSPRSGDLSVYWYQQSLDQGLQFLIQYYNGEERAKGNILERFSAQQFPDLHSELNLSSLELGDSALYFCASSVNRVGVRNEQFFGPGTRLTVL.

Only a few counts were recorded for this clone. CDR3 coding DNA: TGTGCCAGCAGCCCTCCGGAGGCCAATGAGCAGTTCTTC. It yields the protein CASSPPEANEQFF. The chain joins TRBV11-2 to TRBJ2-1; tentative D call: TRBD2 (5 bases). V dropped 5 bases and J dropped 6 bases, with 11 bases sitting between them. The CDR3 runs 13 residues. Germline values: CDR1 SGHAT, CDR2 FQNNGV.

Details on this clone: Other DNA sequences of this sample code for an identical CDR3. The chain recombines TRBV5-1 with TRBJ2-3, with D perhaps matching TRBD1 (6 bases). The V and J ends lost 0 bases and 1 base respectively, with 12 bases between them. The CDR3 is 16 residues long. Germline lookup yields CDR1 SGHRS and CDR2 YFSETQ. Here the CDR3 reads CASSLAQGPGTDTQYF. CDR3 DNA: TGCGCCAGCAGCTTGGCCCAGGGGCCGGGCACAGATACGCAGTATTTT.

The chain combines TRBV19 with TRBJ2-1; 13 nucleotides align to TRBD2. There are 16 residues in the CDR3. J was trimmed by 6 bases and V by 2 bases; bases with no gene match: 4. In germline, CDR1 is LNHDA, CDR2 SQIVND (reference sequence). As DNA, the CDR3 is TGTGCCAGTAGTATAATAACTAGCGGGAGGGCCAATGAGCAGTTCTTC. Its protein is CASSIITSGRANEQFF.

The chain couples TRBV29-1 to TRBJ2-1; D is unresolved. V was clipped by 5 bases and J by 2 bases, with 13 bases between them. This CDR3 is built from 14 residues. Germline loops: CDR1 SQVTM, CDR2 ANQGSEA. The CDR3 DNA reads TGCAGCGTTACACATAGTACTGCCTACAATGAGCAGTTCTTC. Amino acid sequence: CSVTHSTAYNEQFF.